The text below deals with one TCR beta chain. Its matching antigen is unknown. V gave up 4 bases and J gave up 4 bases, with 12 bases separating them. Germline lookup yields CDR1 SGHTS and CDR2 YDEGEE. CDR3 size: 13 residues. This sample is drawn from a study of T cells in localized non-small cell lung cancer. Study-level results: Sequencing covered just one tumor region, so heterogeneity cannot be ruled out. Clonality peaked in uninvolved adjacent lung rather than tumor. The study detected a median 57 of the top 100 tumor clones in adjacent lung. Patients showing higher blood T cell density tended to see longer overall survival.

Method: immunoSEQ multiplex PCR; TCRdb's copy keeps in-frame clones and lacks some. The table includes roughly 58,000 clones, around 81% detected once. The sample in question was PBMCs, obtained before any cancer treatment. The chain recombines TRBV5-8 with TRBJ2-7; D is uncertain. The receptor was isolated from a man between 40 and 70 years old with stage II lung adenocarcinoma. CDR3: CASSGSAAYEQYF. In nucleotides, the CDR3 is TGTGCCAGCAGCGGGTCAGCCGCTTACGAGCAGTACTTC. Together with reference TRBV5-8 and TRBJ2-7, the CDR3 gives the full variable domain: EAGVTQSPTHLIKTRGQQATLRCSPISGHTSVYWYQQALGLGLQFLLWYDEGEERNRGNFPPRFSGRQFPNYSSELNVNALELEDSALYLCASSGSAAYEQYFGPGTRLTVT.